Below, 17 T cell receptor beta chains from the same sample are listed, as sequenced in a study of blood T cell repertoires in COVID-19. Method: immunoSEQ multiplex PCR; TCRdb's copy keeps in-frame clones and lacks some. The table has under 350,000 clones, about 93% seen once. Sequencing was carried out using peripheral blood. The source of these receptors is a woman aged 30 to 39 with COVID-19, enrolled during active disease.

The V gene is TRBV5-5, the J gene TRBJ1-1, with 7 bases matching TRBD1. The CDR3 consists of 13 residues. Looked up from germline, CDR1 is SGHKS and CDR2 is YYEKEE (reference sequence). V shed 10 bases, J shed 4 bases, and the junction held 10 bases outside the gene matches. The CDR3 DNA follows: TGTGCCTGCGCTACAGGGGAGGTCACTGAAGCTTTCTTT. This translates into CACATGEVTEAFF.

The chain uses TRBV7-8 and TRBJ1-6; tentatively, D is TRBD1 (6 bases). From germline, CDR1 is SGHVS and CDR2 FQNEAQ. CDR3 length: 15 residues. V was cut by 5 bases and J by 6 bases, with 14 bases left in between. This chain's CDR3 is CASSLGQPSNSPLHF. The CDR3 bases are TGTGCCAGCAGCCTAGGACAGCCCAGTAATTCACCCCTCCACTTT. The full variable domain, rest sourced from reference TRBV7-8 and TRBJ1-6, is GAGVSQSPRYKVAKRGQDVALRCDPISGHVSLFWYQQALGQGPEFLTYFQNEAQLDKSGLPSDRFFAERPEGSVSTLKIQRTQQEDSAVYLCASSLGQPSNSPLHFGNGTRLTVT.

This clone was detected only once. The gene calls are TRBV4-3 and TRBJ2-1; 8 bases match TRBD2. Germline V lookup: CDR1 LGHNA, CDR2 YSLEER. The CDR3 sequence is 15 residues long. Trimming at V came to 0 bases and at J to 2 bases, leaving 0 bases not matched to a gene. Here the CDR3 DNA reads TGCGCCAGCAGCCAAGATAGCGGGACCTACAATGAGCAGTTCTTC. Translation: CASSQDSGTYNEQFF.

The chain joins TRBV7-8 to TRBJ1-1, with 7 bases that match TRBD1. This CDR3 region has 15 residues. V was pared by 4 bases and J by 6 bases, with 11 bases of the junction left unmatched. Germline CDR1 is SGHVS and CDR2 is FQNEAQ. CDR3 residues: CASSSNTQGEAEAFF. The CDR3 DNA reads TGTGCCAGCAGCTCCAACACCCAGGGGGAAGCTGAAGCTTTCTTT.

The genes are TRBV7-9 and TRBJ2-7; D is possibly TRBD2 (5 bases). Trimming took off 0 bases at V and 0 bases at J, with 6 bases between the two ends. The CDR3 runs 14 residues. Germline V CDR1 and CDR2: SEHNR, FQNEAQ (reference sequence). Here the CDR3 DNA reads TGTGCCAGCAGCTTAGCGGGGAGCTCCTACGAGCAGTACTTC. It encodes CASSLAGSSYEQYF.

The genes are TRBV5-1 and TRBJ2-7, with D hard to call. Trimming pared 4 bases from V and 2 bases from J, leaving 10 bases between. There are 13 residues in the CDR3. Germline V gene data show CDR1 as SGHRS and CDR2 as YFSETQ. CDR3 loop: CASSREVAYEQYF. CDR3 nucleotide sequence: TGCGCCAGCAGCCGTGAGGTGGCCTACGAGCAGTACTTC.

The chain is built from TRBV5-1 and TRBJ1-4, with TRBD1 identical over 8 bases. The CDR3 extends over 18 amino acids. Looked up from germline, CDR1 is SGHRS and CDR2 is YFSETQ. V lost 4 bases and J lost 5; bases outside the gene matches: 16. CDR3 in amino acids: CASSPGTGRSSLNEKLFF. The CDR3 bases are TGCGCCAGCAGCCCGGGGACAGGTAGATCGAGTCTGAATGAAAAACTGTTTTTT.

The CDR3 protein is CASSEVWTGNSPLHF. The CDR3 DNA reads TGTGCCAGCAGTGAAGTTTGGACAGGGAATTCACCCCTCCACTTT. V gene TRBV6-1 combines with J gene TRBJ1-6; 8 nucleotides align to TRBD1. The V segment lost 1 base and the J segment 7 bases; nucleotides outside the gene matches: 3. The CDR3 has 15 residues. The germline CDR1 and CDR2 sequences are MNHNS and SASEGT.

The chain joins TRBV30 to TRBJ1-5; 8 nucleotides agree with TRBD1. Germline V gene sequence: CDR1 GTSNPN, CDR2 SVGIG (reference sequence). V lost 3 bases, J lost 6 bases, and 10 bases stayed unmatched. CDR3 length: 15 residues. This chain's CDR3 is CAWRSGTGRGQPQHF. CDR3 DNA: TGTGCCTGGAGATCCGGGACAGGTAGGGGTCAGCCCCAGCATTTT.

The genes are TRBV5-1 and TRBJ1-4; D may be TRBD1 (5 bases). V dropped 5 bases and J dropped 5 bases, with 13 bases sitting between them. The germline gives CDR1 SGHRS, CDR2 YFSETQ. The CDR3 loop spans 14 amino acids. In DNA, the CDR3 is TGCGCCAGCAGGGAGGGACCGGCAAATGAAAAACTGTTTTTT. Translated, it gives CASREGPANEKLFF.

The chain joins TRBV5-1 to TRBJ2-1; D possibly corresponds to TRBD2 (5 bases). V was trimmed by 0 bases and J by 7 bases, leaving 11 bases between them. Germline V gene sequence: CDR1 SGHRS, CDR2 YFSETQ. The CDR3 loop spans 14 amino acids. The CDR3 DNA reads TGCGCCAGCAGCTTGGCTAGCTTTTCAAATGAGCAGTTCTTC. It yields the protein CASSLASFSNEQFF.

The CDR3 DNA reads TGCGCCAGCAGCCAAGGCGGGGCGGGTAACTATGGCTACACCTTC. Protein sequence: CASSQGGAGNYGYTF. J is TRBJ1-2 and V is TRBV4-3, with TRBD1 as a possible D gene (5 bases). Per the germline V gene, CDR1 is LGHNA and CDR2 is YSLEER. The germline V and J ends were trimmed by 1 base and 1 base, with 10 bases remaining between them. The CDR3 spans 15 residues.

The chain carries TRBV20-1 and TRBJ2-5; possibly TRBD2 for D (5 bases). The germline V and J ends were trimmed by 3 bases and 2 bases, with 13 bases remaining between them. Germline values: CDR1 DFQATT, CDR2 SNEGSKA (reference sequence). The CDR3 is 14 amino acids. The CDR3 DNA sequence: TGCAGTGCTAGTCCGAGGGCATCGCAAGAGACCCAGTACTTC. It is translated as CSASPRASQETQYF.

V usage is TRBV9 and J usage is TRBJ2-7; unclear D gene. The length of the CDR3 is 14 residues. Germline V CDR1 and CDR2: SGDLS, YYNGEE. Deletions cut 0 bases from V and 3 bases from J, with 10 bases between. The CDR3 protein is CASSVVRSIYEQYF. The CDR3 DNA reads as TGTGCCAGCAGCGTAGTTCGTAGCATCTACGAGCAGTACTTC. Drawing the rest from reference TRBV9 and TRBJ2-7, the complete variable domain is DSGVTQTPKHLITATGQRVTLRCSPRSGDLSVYWYQQSLDQGLQFLIQYYNGEERAKGNILERFSAQQFPDLHSELNLSSLELGDSALYFCASSVVRSIYEQYFGPGTRLTVT.

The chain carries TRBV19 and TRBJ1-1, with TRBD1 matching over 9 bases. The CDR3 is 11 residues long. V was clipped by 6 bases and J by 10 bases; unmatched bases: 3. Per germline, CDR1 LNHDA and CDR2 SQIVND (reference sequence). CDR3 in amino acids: CASSSTGGAFF. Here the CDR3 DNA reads TGTGCCAGTAGCTCGACAGGGGGAGCTTTCTTT.

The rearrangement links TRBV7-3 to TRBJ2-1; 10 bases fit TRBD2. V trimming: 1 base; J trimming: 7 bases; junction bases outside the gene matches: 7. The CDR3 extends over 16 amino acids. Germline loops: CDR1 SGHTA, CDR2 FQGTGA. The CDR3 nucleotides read TGTGCCAGCAGCTTAAGAGCAGCGGGAGGGCCTAATGAGCAGTTCTTC. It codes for CASSLRAAGGPNEQFF.

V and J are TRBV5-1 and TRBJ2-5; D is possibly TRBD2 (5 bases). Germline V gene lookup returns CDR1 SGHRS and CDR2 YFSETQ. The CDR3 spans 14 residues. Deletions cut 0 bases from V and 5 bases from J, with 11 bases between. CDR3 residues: CASSLEVEVETQYF. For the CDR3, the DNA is TGCGCCAGCAGCTTGGAAGTGGAGGTCGAGACCCAGTACTTC.